This T cell receptor beta chain was observed in a study of CD4 and CD8 cells across lung adenocarcinoma regions. The patients had localized lung adenocarcinoma, a non-small cell subtype. TCRdb analysed the PCR reads with MiXCR anew, one entry per CDR3 protein. The data contain some 10,000 distinct CDR3 sequences, 45% to 60% of them seen just once; the ten biggest clones take up about 33%. In its sample, this clonotype ranks as medium-sized. One end of the junction varies from germline; a read error may be responsible. The TCR sequence derives from a male donor with lung adenocarcinoma. The CD4 and CD8 labels of this study may be unreliable. Sequences were obtained from CD8+ T cells from the margin of a lung tumor.

CDR3 in amino acids: CASSLAFGRTSQETQYF. The CDR3 DNA reads TGTGCTAGCAGCTTGGCTTTCGGCAGGACCTCACAAGAGACCCAGTACTTC. The gene calls are TRBV7-7 and TRBJ2-5; D remains unclear. Germline V gene data show CDR1 as SSHAT and CDR2 as FNYEAQ (reference sequence). The CDR3 is 17 amino acids.